This section outlines one T cell receptor (beta chain) sequence together with its context. Original handling: By means of reference gene primer amplification, nucleated cell counts were estimated. Repertoires were generated with immunoSEQ multiplex PCR, while TCRdb's copy carries only in-frame clones and drops some. V and J calls plus clone size are reproduced from that table; the DNA served to infer D and trimming. This table has roughly 170,000 clones, approximately 84% appearing once. The data derive from a study of blood T cell repertoires in COVID-19. As for the study in general: The United States, Italy and Spain provided the acute and convalescent COVID-19 samples. Sample material is recorded as cDNA or gDNA derived from T cells, B-cell-depleted T cells, or PBMCs.

The material sequenced was peripheral blood. This TCR was recovered from a human donor in a cohort sampled during active COVID-19.

CDR3 protein: CASSQKGGVMSPLHF. The CDR3 nucleotides are TGTGCCAGCAGCCAAAAAGGGGGGGTGATGTCACCCCTCCACTTT. The chain employs TRBV3-1 (or the pseudogene TRBV3-2) and TRBJ1-6; D is possibly TRBD1 (6 bases). This CDR3 spans 15 amino acids. V was clipped by 2 bases and J by 10 bases, with 15 bases between them. Germline-derived CDR1 and CDR2 are LGHDT and YNNKEL (reference sequence).